The 14 T cell receptor beta chains given below trace back to one sample, sequenced in a study of blood T cell repertoires in COVID-19. Assay used: immunoSEQ multiplex PCR; TCRdb lists only in-frame clones, some missing. Here the sample spans roughly 270,000 clones, roughly 85% being singletons. What was sequenced was peripheral blood. These receptors originate from a man aged 45-60 years with active or convalescent COVID-19.

The V call is TRBV11-2, the J call TRBJ2-1, with 7 bases fitting TRBD2. There are 14 residues in the CDR3. V lost 3 bases, J lost 6 bases, and 5 bases stayed unmatched. Germline-derived CDR1 and CDR2 are SGHAT and FQNNGV. The CDR3 protein is CASSLREGFNEQFF. Here the CDR3 DNA reads TGTGCCAGCAGCTTGAGGGAGGGCTTCAATGAGCAGTTCTTC.

This clone was found a few times. The J gene is TRBJ1-5, the V gene TRBV7-8; maybe TRBD1 (6 bases). Germline loops: CDR1 SGHVS, CDR2 FQNEAQ. Trimming removed 2 bases from V and 1 base from J, with 12 bases in between. The CDR3 has 16 residues. This chain's CDR3 is CASSLWGLGSNQPQHF. The CDR3 nucleotides read TGTGCCAGCAGCTTATGGGGGCTAGGGAGCAATCAGCCCCAGCATTTT.

This rearrangement joins TRBV9 to TRBJ2-1; TRBD2 aligns across 9 bases. Germline V gene lookup returns CDR1 SGDLS and CDR2 YYNGEE. The CDR3 extends over 15 amino acids. V gave up 6 bases and J gave up 7 bases; unmatched junction bases: 11. DNA of the CDR3: TGTGCCAGCACCCCTCACGGACTAGCGATTAATGAGCAGTTCTTC. Encoded protein: CASTPHGLAINEQFF.

The rearrangement links TRBV28 to TRBJ1-2, with 8 positions matching TRBD1. Per the germline V gene, CDR1 is MDHEN and CDR2 is SYDVKM. J was trimmed by 2 bases and V by 3 bases; bases with no gene match: 11. The CDR3 runs 17 residues. CDR3 sequence: CASSFIGRGLGNYGYTF. As DNA, the CDR3 is TGTGCCAGCAGTTTTATCGGCAGGGGGCTAGGGAACTATGGCTACACCTTC.

This chain uses TRBV6-1 with TRBJ1-5; 9 positions match TRBD1. CDR3 size: 19 residues. V shed 2 bases and J 2 bases; nucleotides not matched to a gene: 13. Germline lookup yields CDR1 MNHNS and CDR2 SASEGT. The chain's CDR3 is CASSERGQGLGIGNQPQHF. The CDR3 region has the DNA TGTGCCAGCAGTGAAAGGGGACAGGGACTTGGAATCGGCAATCAGCCCCAGCATTTT.

V and J are TRBV6-2 or TRBV6-3 and TRBJ2-2, with D hard to call. The V end was cut by 2 bases, the J end by 3 bases, with 4 bases between. Germline loops: CDR1 MNHEY, CDR2 SVGEGT. The CDR3 is 13 amino acids. CDR3 amino acids: CASSYLHTGELFF. The CDR3 DNA reads TGTGCCAGCAGTTACCTCCACACCGGGGAGCTGTTTTTT.

This clone was observed a handful of times. The chain combines TRBV24-1 with TRBJ2-7, with D unresolved. Germline V CDR1 and CDR2: KGHDR, SFDVKD. Trimming cost V 9 bases and J 2 bases, with 13 bases left between them. CDR3 length equals 13 residues. The CDR3 loop reads CATQAIDAYEQYF. The CDR3 DNA reads TGTGCCACCCAGGCGATAGATGCCTACGAGCAGTACTTC.

Here the CDR3 reads CATSEFSTGELFF. In DNA, the CDR3 is TGTGCCACCAGTGAGTTTAGCACCGGGGAGCTGTTTTTT. The chain joins TRBV15 to TRBJ2-2; D call uncertain. The CDR3 is 13 residues long. V shed 6 bases and J shed 4 bases, with 9 bases lying between them. Germline CDR1 is LNHNV and CDR2 is YYDKDF (reference sequence).

V and J are TRBV28 and TRBJ2-1; D perhaps matches TRBD1 (5 bases). The V gene's germline CDR1 is MDHEN and CDR2 SYDVKM. The length of the CDR3 is 13 residues. V was clipped by 5 bases and J by 10 bases, with 15 bases between them. The CDR3 spells CASSTPTVREQFF. CDR3 coding DNA: TGTGCCAGCAGTACCCCGACAGTAAGGGAGCAGTTCTTC.

About this clone itself: Different DNA sequences within this sample yield the same CDR3. The CDR3 reads CASSSGQGSYNEQFF. The CDR3 bases are TGCGCCAGCAGCTCCGGACAGGGTAGCTACAATGAGCAGTTCTTC. V is TRBV5-1 and J is TRBJ2-1; TRBD1 aligns across 8 bases. V lost 3 bases and J lost 3; bases outside the gene matches: 5. The CDR3 runs to 15 residues. Germline V lookup: CDR1 SGHRS, CDR2 YFSETQ.

The chain carries TRBV19 and TRBJ1-1, with D unresolved. This CDR3 has 13 amino acids. CDR1 LNHDA and CDR2 SQIVND come from the germline V gene (reference sequence). V shed 6 bases and J shed 1 base, with 9 bases lying between them. CDR3 sequence reads: CASRSGENTEAFF. CDR3 sequence (DNA): TGTGCCAGTAGGAGCGGGGAGAACACTGAAGCTTTCTTT.

In DNA, the CDR3 is TGTGCCAGCAGCTTCCAGAATTCACCCCTCCACTTT. This translates into CASSFQNSPLHF. The rearrangement uses TRBV7-9 and TRBJ1-6; D is unclear. The V and J ends lost 3 bases and 7 bases respectively, with 4 bases between them. Germline V gene sequence: CDR1 SEHNR, CDR2 FQNEAQ (reference sequence). This CDR3 is 12 amino acids long.

The chain is built from TRBV14 and TRBJ2-3, with D perhaps TRBD1 (5 bases). This CDR3 has 18 residues. Germline-derived CDR1 and CDR2 are SGHDN and FVKESK. V gave up 2 bases and J gave up 0 bases, with 18 bases separating them. As DNA, the CDR3 is TGTGCCAGCAGCCAAATATCCACGGGCAGGGAAAGCACAGATACGCAGTATTTT. It encodes CASSQISTGRESTDTQYF.

The chain uses TRBV6-4 and TRBJ2-3; tentatively, D is TRBD2 (6 bases). V lost 2 bases and J lost 2, with 11 bases in between. Germline CDR1 reads MRHNA; CDR2 reads SNTAGT. CDR3 length equals 15 residues. The CDR3 coding sequence is TGTGCCAGCAGTGACGGGCTAGCGCCCACAGATACGCAGTATTTT. It is translated as CASSDGLAPTDTQYF.